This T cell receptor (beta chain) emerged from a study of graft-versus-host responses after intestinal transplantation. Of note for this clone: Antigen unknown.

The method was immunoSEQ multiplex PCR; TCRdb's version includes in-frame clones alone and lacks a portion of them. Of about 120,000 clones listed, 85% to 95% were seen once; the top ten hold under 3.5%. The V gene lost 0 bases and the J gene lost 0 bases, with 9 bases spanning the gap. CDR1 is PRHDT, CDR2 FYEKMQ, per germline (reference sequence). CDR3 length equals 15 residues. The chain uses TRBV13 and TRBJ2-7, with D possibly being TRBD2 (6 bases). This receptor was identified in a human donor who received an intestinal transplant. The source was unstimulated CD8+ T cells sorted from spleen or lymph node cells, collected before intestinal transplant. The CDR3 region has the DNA TGTGCCAGCAGCTTAGGCCGCGGGAACTCCTACGAGCAGTACTTC. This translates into CASSLGRGNSYEQYF.